The following is a T cell receptor beta chain sequence with its context. The target antigen is unknown. Trimming took 0 bases from V and 9 from J, leaving 11 bases between them. Germline CDR1 GTSNPN, CDR2 SVGIG (reference sequence). The CDR3 has 12 amino acids. The sample belongs to a study of early stage breast cancer tumors. At the level of the study: Of around 16 invasive breast tumors, about a dozen were hormone receptor-positive, HER2-negative. Broader study findings: Enriched TCRB sequences shared across patients were mostly commonly generated sequences.

Each sample had two DNA replicates, around 0.45 ug blood or approximately 1.5 ug tissue. The protocol was immunoSEQ multiplex PCR, while the TCRdb copy is restricted to in-frame clones and leaves out a portion. In the table there are about 14,000 clones, roughly three quarters of which are singletons. Source material: normal breast tissue next to the tumor. V is TRBV30 and J is TRBJ1-1; D call uncertain. The receptor comes from a person aged 45 to 59 with breast cancer. CDR3 bases: TGTGCCTGGAGTGTACGGGAAGGGAAAGCTTTCTTT. This encodes CAWSVREGKAFF.